The T cell receptor (beta chain) under discussion was sequenced for a study of blood T cell repertoires in COVID-19 (dated by TCRdb to 2018 to 2021). A note on the overall study: Samples covering the acute and convalescent phases of COVID-19 were provided by collaborators in the United States, Italy and Spain. Subjects who had been exposed to COVID-19, were actively infected with it, or had recovered from it provided the deeply sampled blood TCRbeta repertoires that made up the dataset. Where HLA class I and class II types were available, the types were taken from metadata supplied by the sample provider, not from assay-based typing. The material from the prospective study consisted of cDNA or gDNA derived from T cells, B-cell-depleted T cells, or PBMCs. A freely available public database, intended as a resource for researchers studying the immune response to SARS-CoV-2, is where the repertoires were released. The sample metadata nearly always contained a de-identified subject ID, COVID-19 status, age in years and sex. The samples were drawn from two sources: the first 160 participants of the ongoing ImmuneRACE study, and fewer than 1,500 subjects contributed by 6 global collaborators. Broad study findings and their caveats: Clinical and demographic metadata were provided uncurated, with the amount varying by source and participant.

The germline V gene (reference sequence) yields GTSNPN for CDR1 and SVGIG for CDR2. The V end loses 0 bases and the J end loses 4 bases, and a stretch of 12 bases separates them. The CDR3 measures 14 amino acids from cysteine to phenylalanine. The entry retains the CDR3 DNA only, 42 bases that are in frame from base 1. TCRbeta CDR3 regions were amplified from genomic DNA using the immunoSEQ Assay, a bias-controlled multiplex PCR. Under the source paper's analysis protocol: The number of nucleated cells in each sample was estimated by amplification of reference gene primers within the assay. Sequence reads were collapsed and filtered to measure the absolute abundance of every unique TCRbeta CDR3 rearrangement. For each sample, productive Simpson clonality was calculated as the square root of Simpson's diversity index across productive rearrangements. Imported from immuneACCESS, the table was reduced by TCRdb to in-frame sequences with V and J called. These copies leave out some clones; in studies compared against another copy, an unresolved V gene accounts for under half, and the cause of the remainder is not known. V and J calls and clone size come straight from that table; D and trimming were deduced from the DNA. Present in this sample are a few hundred thousand clones, over 75% of which were seen just once. The ten largest account for 3.1% of the sample.

For this clone: The antigen it recognizes is unknown. Base-call qualities are not available, and no considerably larger clone is one nucleotide away.

Participants in the prospective study were aged roughly 18 to 89 years, lived in more than 20 United States geographic areas, and enrolled through a virtual design. In the prospective study, cohorts were assigned on the basis of participant-reported clinical history obtained from a screening survey and a study questionnaire. Exposed participants had been in contact with someone with a PCR-confirmed or clinician-diagnosed COVID-19 case within 2 weeks of study entry. In the prospective study, mobile phlebotomists collected whole blood, serum and a nasopharyngeal or oropharyngeal swab from each participant. Participants in the prospective study had the option to provide additional blood draws and questionnaires over a 2-month period. Prospective study blood samples were shipped either frozen or at room temperature before DNA extraction.

This receptor was obtained from a woman in her thirties or forties who had been exposed to COVID-19. Sequencing was done on a sample of PBMCs or T cells enriched from blood (not recorded which). In this chain, TRBV30 is recombined with TRBJ2-5; possibly the D gene is TRBD2, per 6 matching bases. CDR3 reads: CAWSVPGVGETQYF. At the DNA level, the sequence is TGTGCCTGGAGTGTACCGGGGGTAGGAGAGACCCAGTACTTC. Reference TRBV30 and TRBJ2-5 genes cover what lies past the CDR3, so the full variable domain is SQTIHQWPATLVQPVGSPLSLECTVEGTSNPNLYWYRQAAGRGLQLLFYSVGIGQISSEVPQNLSASRPQDRQFILSSKKLLLSDSGFYLCAWSVPGVGETQYFGPGTRLLVL.